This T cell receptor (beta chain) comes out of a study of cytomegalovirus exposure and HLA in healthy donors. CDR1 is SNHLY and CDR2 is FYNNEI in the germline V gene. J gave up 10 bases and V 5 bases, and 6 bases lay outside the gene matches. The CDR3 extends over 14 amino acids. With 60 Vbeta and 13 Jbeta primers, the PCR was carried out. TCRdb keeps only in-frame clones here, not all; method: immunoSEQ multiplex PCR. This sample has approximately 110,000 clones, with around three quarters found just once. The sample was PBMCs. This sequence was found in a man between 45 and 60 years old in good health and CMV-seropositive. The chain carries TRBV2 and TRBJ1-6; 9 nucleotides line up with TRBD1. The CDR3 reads CASSRNRGRSPLHF. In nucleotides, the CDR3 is TGTGCCAGCAGTCGAAACAGGGGGCGGTCACCCCTCCACTTT. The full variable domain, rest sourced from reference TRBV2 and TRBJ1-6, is EPEVTQTPSHQVTQMGQEVILRCVPISNHLYFYWYRQILGQKVEFLVSFYNNEISEKSEIFDDQFSVERPDGSNFTLKIRSTKLEDSAMYFCASSRNRGRSPLHFGNGTRLTVT.